This T cell receptor beta chain was retrieved from a study of shared clonotypes between healthy human individuals (dated by TCRdb to between 2020 and 2021). Notes on the research overall: Two women and a few men aged 18 to 49 years were included in the cohort. Libraries were prepared and TCR repertoires were sequenced by different laboratories using diverse techniques, in order to increase sequencing depth and limit assay-specific biases. Between about 0.94 and 8.9 billion PBMCs per donor were obtained by leukapheresis. To estimate repertoire size and how much clonotype sharing occurs between individuals, the study deeply sequenced the blood TCR repertoires of a handful of healthy adults. Per donor, three plates each were used for CD4 naive and CD4 memory, two for CD8 naive, and one for CD8 memory. What the study reported, not specific to this receptor: Only blood was sampled, and tissue TCR repertoires likely differ from those in blood. Incomplete sequencing was indicated by rarefaction of sorted-subset datasets, despite the large sequencing depth. Clonotypes shared by all four sorted-subset donors showed higher generation probabilities than non-shared clonotypes. Pairwise subsampling indicated that sequencing depth was expected to affect the degree of clonotype sharing among donors. Estimated clonotype richness was generally larger for naive than for memory subsets. Because the study included only a small number of donors, the genetic and exposure-history diversity represented was limited. When a handful of donors were compared, the shared fraction of clonotypes was about 5% for naive CD4, approximately 3.5% for naive CD8, roughly 2.3% for memory CD4, and 0.35% to 0.4% for memory CD8.

The donors were healthy, HIV-negative adults who had no recently reported acute infections or vaccinations. Only Caucasian adults living in Nashville, Tennessee, USA were represented among the donors. CD4+ T cells were enriched by magnetic negative selection, after which naive cells were positively selected on CD45RA and the negative fraction was taken as the memory subset. Blood was obtained by leukapheresis, after which PBMCs were separated by Ficoll-Histopaque density gradient centrifugation and cryopreserved in liquid nitrogen vapor phase. Analytical flow cytometry was used to check the purity and quantity of every magnetically sorted T cell population. From each sorted fraction, genomic DNA was isolated and quantified by UV absorbance on a Nanodrop 2000c. TCR CDR3 regions were amplified from genomic DNA by multiplex PCR using the deep immunoSEQ assay. Extracted genomic DNA from each cell subset was spread evenly across all wells of several immunoSEQ 96-well plates, with each plate serving as a replicate. Each replicate PCR for sorted subsets received roughly 200 ng genomic DNA, equal to around 32,000 T cell genomes. Purified libraries were measured with a Qubit 3.0 fluorometer, size-checked on a Bioanalyzer 2100, and measured again with the KAPA Library Quantification kit. Each immunoSEQ 96-well plate was sequenced on its own single-read 150-cycle Illumina NextSeq 550 flow cell. Under the source paper's analysis protocol: The immunoSEQ output contained only junctional sequences without quality scores, so filtering could not match that applied to full-length reads. Sequences were annotated with PyIR, a Python wrapper for IgBLAST v1.9, using IMGT germline references to assign V/J genes and CDR3. Reads with weak V/J assignments (E-value above 1e-6), missing CDR3, stop codons, out-of-frame junctions, or ambiguous translated residues were removed. V3J clonotypes were defined as sequences sharing an identical inferred V gene, J gene, and CDR3 amino acid sequence. Percentage overlap between repertoires was computed as shared unique clonotypes divided by the size of the smaller repertoire. Repertoire richness was assessed with RTK rarefaction, the Chao1 estimator, and Recon v2.1 estimates of unobserved clonotypes. For all TCRbeta clonotypes obtained by the gDNA method from a few donors, generation probabilities were computed with OLGA. In TCRdb, the immuneACCESS table is reduced to in-frame sequences with V and J assigned. These tables do not hold every clone; where another copy was compared, an unresolved V gene accounts for under half, and the others remain unexplained. Clonal size and the V and J genes are those of that table, whereas D and trimming came from the DNA. For this sample there are 1.4 million or so clones; approximately 98.5% appear just once. The top ten constitute approximately 0.4% of the sample.

The CDR3 measures 12 amino acids from cysteine to phenylalanine. The kept DNA is CDR3 alone, 36 bases in frame from the first base. V loses 4 bases, J loses 6 bases, and the germline ends lie 11 bases apart. The germline V gene yields SGDLS for CDR1 and YYNGEE for CDR2. With respect to this clone: This receptor's antigen is unknown. Base qualities were left out, and no much larger clone turns up one base away.

The sample taken for sequencing was naive CD4+ T cells sorted from blood. Taken with the paper, the label for cell subset or site translates to: CD45RA+ positively selected. The rearrangement joined TRBV9 to TRBJ2-7; a tentative D call is TRBD1 (6 bases match). The sequence derives from a man between 25 and 39 years old in good health. The CDR3: CASSPLGGEQYF. The nucleotide sequence reads TGTGCCAGCAGCCCTCTAGGGGGCGAGCAGTACTTC.